This TCR beta chain was retrieved from a study of blood T cell repertoires in COVID-19. Study details: Samples taken during acute and convalescent COVID-19 were collected in the United States, Italy and Spain.

Per the germline V gene, CDR1 is SNHLY and CDR2 is FYNNEI. V lost 6 bases to trimming and J lost 4 bases; unmatched junction nucleotides: 6. This CDR3 has 15 residues. Authors' analysis steps: By means of reference gene primer amplification, nucleated cell counts were estimated. TCRdb's table, derived via immunoSEQ multiplex PCR, lists solely in-frame clones and lacks some. D and trimming come from the DNA, and the V and J calls and clone size come from that table. The repertoire holds a few hundred thousand clones, with 91% as singletons. The J gene is TRBJ2-3, the V gene TRBV2, with TRBD2 matching over 11 bases. The receptor comes from a person under 30 with COVID-19, enrolled during active disease. Sequenced input: peripheral blood. CDR3 amino acids: CASSKLAGVADTQYF. The DNA of the CDR3 is TGTGCCAGCAGCAAACTAGCGGGAGTGGCAGATACGCAGTATTTT.